This TCR beta chain appears in the sequencing data of a study of STAT5B mutations in CD4+ large granular lymphocyte leukemia. Clones were read by immunoSEQ multiplex PCR, and TCRdb kept only the in-frame ones, dropping some. Among about 32,000 clones listed, 70% to 90% were seen once. The TCR was taken from a human donor in good health. The sample taken for sequencing was CD4+ T cells from blood buffy coats.

CDR3 in DNA: TGCAGTGCTCCGAGGGTGGCTGAAGCTTTCTTT. Amino acid sequence: CSAPRVAEAFF. This chain uses TRBV20-1 with TRBJ1-1; no clear D. This CDR3 region has 11 residues. Germline CDR1 reads DFQATT; CDR2 reads SNEGSKA (reference sequence). The V end was cut by 5 bases, the J end by 6 bases, with 10 bases between.